What follows are 3 T cell receptor beta chains derived from one specimen sequenced in a study of graft-versus-host responses after intestinal transplantation. Measured with immunoSEQ multiplex PCR; TCRdb has only the in-frame clones, and not every one. The profile shows 80,000 to 85,000 clones, 91% of them singletons. The antigens for these receptors are not known. Specimen: unstimulated CD4+ T cells sorted from spleen or lymph node cells, collected before intestinal transplant. The receptor set was obtained from a human donor who received an intestinal transplant.

V usage is TRBV5-1 and J usage is TRBJ2-7; 9 bases align to TRBD1. CDR1 SGHRS and CDR2 YFSETQ come from the germline V gene. J lost 4 bases, V lost 4 bases, and 12 bases had no gene match. The CDR3 runs 16 residues. This CDR3 reads CASSPLTGQGGYEQYF. As DNA, the CDR3 is TGCGCCAGCAGCCCCCTAACGGGACAGGGAGGATACGAGCAGTACTTC.

The chain is built from TRBV5-6 and TRBJ2-5; the D gene is possibly TRBD2 (6 bases). V was cut by 0 bases and J by 0 bases, with 12 bases left in between. CDR3 length: 16 amino acids. Germline CDR1 reads SGHDT; CDR2 reads YYEEEE. CDR3 bases: TGTGCCAGCAGCTTGGCCGGGACTCGTTACCAAGAGACCCAGTACTTC. This encodes CASSLAGTRYQETQYF.

DNA of the CDR3: TGTGCCAGCAGTGGCCGGGACTACGAGCAGTACTTC. It codes for CASSGRDYEQYF. The rearrangement links TRBV6-5 to TRBJ2-7; tentatively, D is TRBD2 (5 bases). The V end was cut by 5 bases, the J end by 3 bases, with 8 bases between. The length of the CDR3 is 12 residues. From germline, CDR1 is MNHEY and CDR2 SVGAGI.